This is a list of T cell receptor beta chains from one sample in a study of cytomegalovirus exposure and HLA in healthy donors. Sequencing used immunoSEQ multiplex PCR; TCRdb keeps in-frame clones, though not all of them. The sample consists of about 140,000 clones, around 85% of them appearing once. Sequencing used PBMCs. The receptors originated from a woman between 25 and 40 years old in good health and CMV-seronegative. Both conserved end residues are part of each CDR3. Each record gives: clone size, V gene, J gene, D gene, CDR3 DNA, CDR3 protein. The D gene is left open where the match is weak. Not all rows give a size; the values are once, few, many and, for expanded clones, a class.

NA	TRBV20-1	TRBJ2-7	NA	TGCAGTGCCCTGAGAACCTACGAGCAGTACTTC	CSALRTYEQYF
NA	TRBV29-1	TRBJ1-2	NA	TGCAGCGTTGGAGAGGGACTCAGCTATGGCTACACCTTC	CSVGEGLSYGYTF
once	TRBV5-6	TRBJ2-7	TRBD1	TGTGCCAGCAGCTTCGACAGGGGGCGAGGCGAGCAGTACTTC	CASSFDRGRGEQYF
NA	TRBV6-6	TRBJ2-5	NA	TGTGCCAGCAGTTACTCGCCGGGGGAGACCCAGTACTTC	CASSYSPGETQYF
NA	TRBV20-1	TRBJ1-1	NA	TGCAGTGCCCGTGTGTCAGGGAGGACTTTCTTT	CSARVSGRTFF
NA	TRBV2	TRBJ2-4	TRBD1	TGTGCCAGCAGTGCACCGACAGGGGTAAACATTCAGTACTTC	CASSAPTGVNIQYF
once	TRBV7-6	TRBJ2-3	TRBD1	TGTGCCAGCAGCTTAGCGTGGGACAGGGAAACAGATACGCAGTATTTT	CASSLAWDRETDTQYF
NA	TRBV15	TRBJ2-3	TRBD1	TGTGCCACCAGCATTTCGGGTGCAGGGGGCATGGATACGCAGTATTTT	CATSISGAGGMDTQYF
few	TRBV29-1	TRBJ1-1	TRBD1	TGCAGCGTGGGACGGGACAGGAACACTGAAGCTTTCTTT	CSVGRDRNTEAFF
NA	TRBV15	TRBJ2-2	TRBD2	TGTGCCACCAGCTCCCGACTTCTTAGCGGGGGGGCCCCCGGGGAGCTGTTTTTT	CATSSRLLSGGAPGELFF
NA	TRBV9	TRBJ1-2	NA	TGTGCCAGCAGCCGAGGCGCTCTAATTCCGGAATACACCTTC	CASSRGALIPEYTF
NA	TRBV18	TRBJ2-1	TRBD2	TGTGCCAGCTCTCTTGGACTAGCGGGGACCTACAATGAGCAGTTCTTC	CASSLGLAGTYNEQFF
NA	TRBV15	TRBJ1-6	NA	TGTGCCACCAGCAGAGATCGGAATTCACCCCTCCACTTT	CATSRDRNSPLHF
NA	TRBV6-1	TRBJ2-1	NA	TGTGCCAGCAGTGAAGGACAGTACAATGAGCAGTTCTTC	CASSEGQYNEQFF
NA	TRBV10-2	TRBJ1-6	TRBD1	TGCGCCAGCAGTGGGGACAGAGACTATAATTCACCCCTCCACTTT	CASSGDRDYNSPLHF
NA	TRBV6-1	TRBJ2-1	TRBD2	TGTGCCAGCAGTACTTCTAGCGGGGGTTCCAATGAGCAGTTCTTC	CASSTSSGGSNEQFF
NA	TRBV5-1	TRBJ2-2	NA	TGCGCCAGCAAAGACGGGAGGAACACCGGGGAGCTGTTTTTT	CASKDGRNTGELFF
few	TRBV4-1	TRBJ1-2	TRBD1	TGCGCCAGCAGCCCTCGACAGGGAAGAAATGGCTACACCTTC	CASSPRQGRNGYTF
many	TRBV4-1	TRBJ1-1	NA	TGCGCCAGCAGCCAAGATAGGTTGACAGTTGAAGCTTTCTTT	CASSQDRLTVEAFF
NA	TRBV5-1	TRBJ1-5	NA	TGCGCCAGCAGCTTGGACGGTGGGGCCCAGCCCCAGCATTTT	CASSLDGGAQPQHF
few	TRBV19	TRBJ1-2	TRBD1	TGTGCCAGTAGTCCGAGGACAGGCAGTGGCTACACCTTC	CASSPRTGSGYTF
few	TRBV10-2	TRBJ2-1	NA	TGCGCCATCGATCAGGCGGGGGCCAGGAATGAGCAGTTCTTC	CAIDQAGARNEQFF
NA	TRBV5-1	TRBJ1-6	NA	TGCGCCAGCAGCACCGGGCCGGGGGACGGATATTCACCCCTCCACTTT	CASSTGPGDGYSPLHF
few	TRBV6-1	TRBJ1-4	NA	TGTGCCAGCAGTGTCACGCCCCTTGGACAGGAAAAACTGTTTTTT	CASSVTPLGQEKLFF
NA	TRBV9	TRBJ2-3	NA	TGTGCCAGCAGCTTTAGCCCCTCTGGCACAGATACGCAGTATTTT	CASSFSPSGTDTQYF
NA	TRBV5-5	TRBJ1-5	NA	TGTGCCAGCAGCTTGGTTTGGACAGCTTTTTATAGCAATCAGCCCCAGCATTTT	CASSLVWTAFYSNQPQHF
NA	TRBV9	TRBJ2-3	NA	TGTGCCAGCAGCGTTAGCGTGAATCGGGGAGATACGCAGTATTTT	CASSVSVNRGDTQYF
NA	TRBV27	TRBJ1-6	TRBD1	TGTGCCAGCAGTTTTAGGACAGGGTTTTCACCCCTCCACTTT	CASSFRTGFSPLHF
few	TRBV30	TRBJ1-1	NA	TGTGCCTGGAGTGTACGGGGGAACACTGAAGCTTTCTTT	CAWSVRGNTEAFF
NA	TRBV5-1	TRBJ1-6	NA	TGCGCCAGCAGCTTGGGGCAGTTAAATTCACCCCTCCACTTT	CASSLGQLNSPLHF
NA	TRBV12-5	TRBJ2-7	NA	TGTGCTAGTGGTTTGGTATTAGGGGTACCGCCCTACGAGCAGTACTTC	CASGLVLGVPPYEQYF
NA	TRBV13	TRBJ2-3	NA	TGTGCCAGCAGCCCCTATTCCACTAGCACAGATACGCAGTATTTT	CASSPYSTSTDTQYF
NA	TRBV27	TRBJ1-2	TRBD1	TGTGCCAGCAGTTTCGTTGGGGGACAGGGAACCCACTATGGCTACACCTTC	CASSFVGGQGTHYGYTF
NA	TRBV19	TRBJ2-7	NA	TGTGCCAGTAGTATCCGAGTTAGCGGTCCTGATGAGCAGTACTTC	CASSIRVSGPDEQYF
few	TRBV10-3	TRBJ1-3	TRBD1	TGTGCCATCAGTGAGCGGGGACAGGGAATTTATGGAAACACCATATATTTT	CAISERGQGIYGNTIYF
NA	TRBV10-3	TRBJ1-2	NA	TGTGCCATCAGTGAGTCTCCTGGAGGGAGCTATGGCTACACCTTC	CAISESPGGSYGYTF
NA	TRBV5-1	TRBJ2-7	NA	TGCGCCAGCAGCCAGGAGGGGGCGATTTACGAGCAGTACTTC	CASSQEGAIYEQYF
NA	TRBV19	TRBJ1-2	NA	TGTGCCAGTATGTCATGGAGAAAAGCTAACTATGGCTACACCTTC	CASMSWRKANYGYTF
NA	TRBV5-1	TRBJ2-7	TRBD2	TGCGCCAGCAACCCTGCGACTAGCGGCTACGAGCAGTACTTC	CASNPATSGYEQYF
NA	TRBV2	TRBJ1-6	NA	TGTGCCAGCACACAGGGATTTAATTCACCCCTCCACTTT	CASTQGFNSPLHF
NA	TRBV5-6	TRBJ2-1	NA	TGTGCCAGCAGTCGAAGGGACTTCCACAATGAGCAGTTCTTC	CASSRRDFHNEQFF
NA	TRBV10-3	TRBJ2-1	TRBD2	TGTGCCACGGGGGGGGCGGATTCCTACAATGAGCAGTTCTTC	CATGGADSYNEQFF
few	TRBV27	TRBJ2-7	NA	TGTGCCAGCAGTTTAATCGGAGCCTACGAGCAGTACTTC	CASSLIGAYEQYF
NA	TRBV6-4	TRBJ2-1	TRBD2	TGTGCCAGCAGTTCGAGAGCGGGAGGGTACAATGAGCAGTTCTTC	CASSSRAGGYNEQFF
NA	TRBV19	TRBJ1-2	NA	TGTGCCAGTAGTATCCGGCGGATCGCTAACTATGGCTACACCTTC	CASSIRRIANYGYTF
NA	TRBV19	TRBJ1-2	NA	TGTGCCAGTAGTATTGGGGAGGATGGCTACACCTTC	CASSIGEDGYTF
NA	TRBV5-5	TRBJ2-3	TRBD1	TGTGCCAGCACCAATCAGCCGGGACAGGGTCTTAGGGGGGATACGCAGTATTTT	CASTNQPGQGLRGDTQYF
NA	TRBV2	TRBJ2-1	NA	TGTGCCAGCAGTGAACAGGTCCACAATGAGCAGTTCTTC	CASSEQVHNEQFF
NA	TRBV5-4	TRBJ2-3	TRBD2	TGTGCCAGCAGGCTAGCGGGAGGGAGATACACAGATACGCAGTATTTT	CASRLAGGRYTDTQYF
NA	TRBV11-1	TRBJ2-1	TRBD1	TGTGCCAGCGATCGACCCCGGGACAGGGTTAACAATGAGCAGTTCTTC	CASDRPRDRVNNEQFF
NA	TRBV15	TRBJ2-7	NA	TGTGCCACCAGCAGAGACGGCGGCTCAACCTACGAGCAGTACTTC	CATSRDGGSTYEQYF
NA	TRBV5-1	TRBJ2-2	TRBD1	TGCGCCAGCAGCTTGGTATGGGACAGCACCGGGGAGCTGTTTTTT	CASSLVWDSTGELFF
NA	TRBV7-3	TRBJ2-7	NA	TGTGCCAGCAGCTCCGGCAGGGGAATGGACGAGCAGTACTTC	CASSSGRGMDEQYF
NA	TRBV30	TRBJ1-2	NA	TGTGCCTGGAGTGCGAACAGGGCGAACGGCTACACCTTC	CAWSANRANGYTF
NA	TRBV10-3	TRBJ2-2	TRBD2	TGTGCCACCGAGGGACTAGCATCCGGGGAGCTGTTTTTT	CATEGLASGELFF